These 16 T cell receptor beta chains share one sample of origin, sequenced in a study of blood T cell repertoires in COVID-19. Sequencing used immunoSEQ multiplex PCR; TCRdb keeps in-frame clones, though not all of them. The sample shows 300,000 to 350,000 clones, 87% of them seen only once. The source material was peripheral blood. These receptors were collected from a man aged 18 to 29 with active or convalescent COVID-19.

In this sample, this clone turned up a few times. The chain has TRBV19 and TRBJ1-6; D might be TRBD1 (5 bases). Germline lookup yields CDR1 LNHDA and CDR2 SQIVND (reference sequence). The CDR3 covers 16 residues. Trimming took 3 bases from V and 8 from J, leaving 17 bases between them. DNA for the CDR3: TGTGCCAGTAGTATCCCTACCAGGGTCTTGGATTCACCCCTCCACTTT. Translated: CASSIPTRVLDSPLHF.

This clone was seen only a few times. The chain recombines TRBV6-2 or TRBV6-3 with TRBJ2-7; D is undetermined. In germline, CDR1 is MNHEY, CDR2 SVGEGT. CDR3 length equals 12 residues. Trimming shortened V by 5 bases and J by 5 bases, and 10 bases separated the two germline ends. CDR3 in DNA: TGTGCCAGCAGTCTGACTCGTGACGAGCAGTACTTC. It yields the protein CASSLTRDEQYF.

The V call is TRBV27, the J call TRBJ2-7; TRBD2 agrees at 10 bases. This CDR3 contains 14 residues. CDR1 is MNHEY, CDR2 SMNVEV, per germline (reference sequence). V was pared by 5 bases and J by 6 bases, with 7 bases of the junction left unmatched. The CDR3 DNA follows: TGTGCCAGCAGTGCTAAGCGGGGGGGCTCCGAGCAGTACTTC. It yields the protein CASSAKRGGSEQYF.

The chain couples TRBV27 to TRBJ2-7, with TRBD1 matching 7 bases. Trimming at V came to 5 bases and at J to 3 bases, leaving 13 bases not matched to a gene. The CDR3 length is 16 residues. Germline V gene data show CDR1 as MNHEY and CDR2 as SMNVEV (reference sequence). CDR3 loop: CASSLASGTVLYEQYF. The CDR3 DNA sequence: TGTGCCAGCAGTCTCGCATCCGGGACAGTCCTCTACGAGCAGTACTTC.

The chain is built from TRBV7-6 and TRBJ1-1, with D perhaps matching TRBD1 (6 bases). V dropped 1 base and J dropped 5 bases, with 14 bases sitting between them. In germline, CDR1 is SGHVS, CDR2 FNYEAQ. This CDR3 spans 15 amino acids. CDR3 sequence: CASSLGLGTGTEAFF. For the CDR3, the DNA is TGTGCCAGCAGCTTAGGGCTCGGAACAGGGACTGAAGCTTTCTTT.

This clone was recorded a few times. This chain joins TRBV5-6 and TRBJ1-2; D is unclear. CDR3 size: 14 residues. Germline CDR1 SGHDT, CDR2 YYEEEE. V shed 2 bases and J shed 4 bases, with 12 bases lying between them. CDR3 sequence reads: CASSLERSTYGYTF. DNA of the CDR3: TGTGCCAGCAGCTTAGAACGGTCAACCTATGGCTACACCTTC.

The rearrangement uses TRBV19 and TRBJ1-1; weak D call: TRBD1 (6 bases). The CDR3 runs 13 residues. The germline CDR1 and CDR2 sequences are LNHDA and SQIVND (reference sequence). V was clipped by 5 bases and J by 1 base, with 8 bases between them. CDR3 region: CASSYRENTEAFF. CDR3 nucleotides: TGTGCCAGTAGTTACAGGGAGAACACTGAAGCTTTCTTT.

J is TRBJ2-2 and V is TRBV5-1, with D perhaps TRBD1 (6 bases). CDR3 length equals 13 residues. CDR1 and CDR2 (germline): SGHRS, YFSETQ. V lost 4 bases and J 6 bases, leaving 10 bases between the germline ends. CDR3 DNA: TGCGCCAGCAGCGGGGGCCCCCCCGGGGAGCTGTTTTTT. Translation gives CASSGGPPGELFF.

The chain employs TRBV4-1 and TRBJ2-5; tentatively, D is TRBD2 (5 bases). The germline V gene encodes CDR1 MGHRA and CDR2 YSYEKL. The CDR3 has 15 residues. Trimming removed 1 base at V and 3 bases at J, with 12 bases between. The DNA for the CDR3 is TGCGCCAGCAGCCAAGTTCACGGGGTTAAAGAGACCCAGTACTTC. Residues: CASSQVHGVKETQYF.

V and J are TRBV7-9 and TRBJ1-3; 10 bases are a match to TRBD1. V trimming: 5 bases; J trimming: 0 bases; junction bases outside the gene matches: 13. The CDR3 spans 19 residues. Germline V gives CDR1 SEHNR, CDR2 FQNEAQ (reference sequence). CDR3 in DNA: TGTGCCAGCAGCGGCCCGAGCCGGGACAGGGGACTCTCTGGAAACACCATATATTTT. It translates to CASSGPSRDRGLSGNTIYF. The full variable domain, with the rest looked up from reference TRBV7-9 and TRBJ1-3, is DTGVSQNPRHKITKRGQNVTFRCDPISEHNRLYWYRQTLGQGPEFLTYFQNEAQLEKSRLLSDRFSAERPKGSFSTLEIQRTEQGDSAMYLCASSGPSRDRGLSGNTIYFGEGSWLTVV.

This chain joins TRBV6-1 and TRBJ2-7; 7 nucleotides align to TRBD1. The CDR3 totals 15 residues. Germline V gives CDR1 MNHNS, CDR2 SASEGT. J lost 4 bases, V lost 0 bases, and 6 bases had no gene match. The CDR3 DNA is TGTGCCAGCAGTGAAGCCGGCAGGGGGAAATACGAGCAGTACTTC. It is translated as CASSEAGRGKYEQYF.

This clone was seen more than once but under ten times. This chain links TRBV7-9 with TRBJ1-1; 7 bases agree with TRBD1. This CDR3 comprises 15 residues. V trimming: 3 bases; J trimming: 4 bases; junction bases outside the gene matches: 8. CDR1 is SEHNR and CDR2 is FQNEAQ in the germline V gene (reference sequence). CDR3 DNA sequence: TGTGCCAGCAGCTTGCAGACAGGGAAGGGCACTGAAGCTTTCTTT. As protein: CASSLQTGKGTEAFF.

In its sample, this clone was seen a few times. This sample includes further DNA sequences coding for the same CDR3. The chain carries TRBV6-1 and TRBJ2-7; 10 bases are a match to TRBD2. V dropped 1 base and J dropped 0; count of bases not matched to a gene: 0. The germline CDR1 and CDR2 sequences are MNHNS and SASEGT. This CDR3 region has 15 residues. CDR3 nucleotide sequence: TGTGCCAGCAGTGAAGGGACTAGCGGCTCCTACGAGCAGTACTTC. Translated, it gives CASSEGTSGSYEQYF.

This clone has just a few counts. CDR3 nucleotide sequence: TGTGCCAGCAGTTACTCGACAGAGAGCAATCAGCCCCAGCATTTT. Its translation: CASSYSTESNQPQHF. The V call is TRBV6-5, the J call TRBJ1-5; TRBD1 is a possible D gene (5 bases). The CDR3 loop spans 15 amino acids. The germline V and J ends were trimmed by 0 bases and 1 base, with 7 bases remaining between them. Germline lookup yields CDR1 MNHEY and CDR2 SVGAGI.

This sequence joins TRBV18 and TRBJ1-6; tentative D call: TRBD1 (6 bases). Trimming stripped 2 bases from V and 10 bases from J, with 18 bases between. The germline CDR1 and CDR2 sequences are KGHSH and LQKENI. The CDR3 runs 16 residues. The DNA of the CDR3 is TGTGCCAGCTCACCAATCGGGGCATGGGACACATCACCCCTCCACTTT. Its translation: CASSPIGAWDTSPLHF. Combining the CDR3 with reference TRBV18 and TRBJ1-6 gives the whole variable domain NAGVMQNPRHLVRRRGQEARLRCSPMKGHSHVYWYRQLPEEGLKFMVYLQKENIIDESGMPKERFSAEFPKEGPSILRIQQVVRGDSAAYFCASSPIGAWDTSPLHFGNGTRLTVT.

This chain joins TRBV27 and TRBJ2-3; D remains ambiguous. CDR1 and CDR2 (germline): MNHEY, SMNVEV (reference sequence). This CDR3 is 12 amino acids long. Trimming pared 8 bases from V and 6 bases from J, leaving 12 bases between. CDR3 loop: CASRRLGDTQYF. CDR3 bases: TGTGCCAGCCGCCGTCTCGGGGATACGCAGTATTTT.